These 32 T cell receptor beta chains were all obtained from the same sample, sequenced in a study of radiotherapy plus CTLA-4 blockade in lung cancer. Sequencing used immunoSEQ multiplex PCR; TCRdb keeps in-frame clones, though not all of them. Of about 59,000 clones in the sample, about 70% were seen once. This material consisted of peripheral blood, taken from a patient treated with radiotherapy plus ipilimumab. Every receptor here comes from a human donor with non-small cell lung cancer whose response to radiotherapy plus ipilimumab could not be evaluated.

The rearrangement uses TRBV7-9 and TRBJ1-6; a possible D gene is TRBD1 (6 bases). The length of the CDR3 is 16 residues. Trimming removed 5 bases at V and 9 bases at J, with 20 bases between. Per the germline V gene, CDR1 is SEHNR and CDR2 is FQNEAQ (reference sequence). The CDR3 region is CASSDMGATGLSPLHF. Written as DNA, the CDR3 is TGTGCCAGCAGCGACATGGGGGCTACCGGACTTTCACCCCTCCACTTT.

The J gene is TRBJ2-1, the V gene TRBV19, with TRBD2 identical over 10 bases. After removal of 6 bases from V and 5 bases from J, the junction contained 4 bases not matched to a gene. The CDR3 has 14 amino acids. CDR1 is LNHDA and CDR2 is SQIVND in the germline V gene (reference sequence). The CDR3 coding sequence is TGTGCCAGTAGCCTAGCGGGGGAGAACAATGAGCAGTTCTTC. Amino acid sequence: CASSLAGENNEQFF.

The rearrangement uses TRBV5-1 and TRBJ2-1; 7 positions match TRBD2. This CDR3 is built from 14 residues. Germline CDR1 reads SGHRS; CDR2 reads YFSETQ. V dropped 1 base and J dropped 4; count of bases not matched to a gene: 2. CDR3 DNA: TGCGCCAGCAGCTTGCCAGCGGGATACAATGAGCAGTTCTTC. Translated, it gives CASSLPAGYNEQFF.

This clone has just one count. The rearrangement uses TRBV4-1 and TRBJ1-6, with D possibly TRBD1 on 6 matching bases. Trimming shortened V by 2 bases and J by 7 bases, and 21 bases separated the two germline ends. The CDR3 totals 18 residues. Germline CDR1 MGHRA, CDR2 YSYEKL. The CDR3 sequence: CASSQHPVDRERNSPLHF. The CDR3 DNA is TGCGCCAGCAGCCAACATCCCGTGGACAGAGAGCGCAATTCACCCCTCCACTTT.

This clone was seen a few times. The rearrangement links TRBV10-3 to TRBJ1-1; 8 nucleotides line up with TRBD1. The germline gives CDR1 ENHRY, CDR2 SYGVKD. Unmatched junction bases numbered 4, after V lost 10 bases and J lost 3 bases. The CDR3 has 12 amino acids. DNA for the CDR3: TGTGCCAGCAGGGGGCCGGACACTGAAGCTTTCTTT. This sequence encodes CASRGPDTEAFF.

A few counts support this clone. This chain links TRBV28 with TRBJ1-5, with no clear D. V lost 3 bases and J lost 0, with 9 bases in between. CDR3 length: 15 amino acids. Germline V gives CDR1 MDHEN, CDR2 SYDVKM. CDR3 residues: CASSFLEYSNQPQHF. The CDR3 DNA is TGTGCCAGCAGTTTTCTGGAGTATAGCAATCAGCCCCAGCATTTT.

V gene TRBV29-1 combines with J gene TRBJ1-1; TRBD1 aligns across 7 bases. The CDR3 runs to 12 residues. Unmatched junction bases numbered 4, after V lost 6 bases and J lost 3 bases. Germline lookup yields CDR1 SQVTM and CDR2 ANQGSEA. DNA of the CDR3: TGCAGCGTGAAAGACAGGGACACTGAAGCTTTCTTT. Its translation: CSVKDRDTEAFF.

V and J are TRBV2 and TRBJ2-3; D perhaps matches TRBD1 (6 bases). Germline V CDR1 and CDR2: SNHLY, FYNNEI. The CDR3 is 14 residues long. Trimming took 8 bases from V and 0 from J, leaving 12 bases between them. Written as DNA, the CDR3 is TGTGCCAGCCGACAGGACACTAGCACAGATACGCAGTATTTT. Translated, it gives CASRQDTSTDTQYF.

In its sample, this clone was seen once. This chain's CDR3 is CASSESRDTQYF. CDR3 DNA: TGTGCCAGCAGTGAGTCCCGGGATACGCAGTATTTT. The V call is TRBV6-1, the J call TRBJ2-3; D uncertain. CDR3 size: 12 residues. CDR1 is MNHNS, CDR2 SASEGT, per germline. Trimming left V 3 bases short and J 6 bases short, with 7 bases between.

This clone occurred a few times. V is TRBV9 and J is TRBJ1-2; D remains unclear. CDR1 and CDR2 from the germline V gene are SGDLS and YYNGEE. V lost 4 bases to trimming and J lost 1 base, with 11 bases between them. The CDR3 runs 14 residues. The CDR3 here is CASSPRVDNYGYTF. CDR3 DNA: TGTGCCAGCAGCCCCCGGGTCGATAACTATGGCTACACCTTC. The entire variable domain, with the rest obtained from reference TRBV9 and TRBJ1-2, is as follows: DSGVTQTPKHLITATGQRVTLRCSPRSGDLSVYWYQQSLDQGLQFLIQYYNGEERAKGNILERFSAQQFPDLHSELNLSSLELGDSALYFCASSPRVDNYGYTFGSGTRLTVV.

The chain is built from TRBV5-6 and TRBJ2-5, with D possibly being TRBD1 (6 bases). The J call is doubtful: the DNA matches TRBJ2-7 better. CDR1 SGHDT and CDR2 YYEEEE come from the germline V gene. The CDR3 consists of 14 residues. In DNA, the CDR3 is TGTGCCAGCAGCTTGGGGACAGCCTACTACGAGCAGTACTTC. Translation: CASSLGTAYYEQYF.

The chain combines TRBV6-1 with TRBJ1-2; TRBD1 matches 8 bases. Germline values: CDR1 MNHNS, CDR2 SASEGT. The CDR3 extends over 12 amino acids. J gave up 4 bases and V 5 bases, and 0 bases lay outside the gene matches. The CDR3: CASSQGAYGYTF. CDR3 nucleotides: TGTGCCAGCAGTCAGGGGGCCTATGGCTACACCTTC.

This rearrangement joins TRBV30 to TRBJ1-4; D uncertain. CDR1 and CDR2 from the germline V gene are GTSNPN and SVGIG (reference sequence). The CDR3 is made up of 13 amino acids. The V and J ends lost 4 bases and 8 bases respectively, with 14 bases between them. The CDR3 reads CAWNYLAGEKLFF. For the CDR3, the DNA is TGTGCCTGGAATTACCTAGCGGGGGAAAAACTGTTTTTT.

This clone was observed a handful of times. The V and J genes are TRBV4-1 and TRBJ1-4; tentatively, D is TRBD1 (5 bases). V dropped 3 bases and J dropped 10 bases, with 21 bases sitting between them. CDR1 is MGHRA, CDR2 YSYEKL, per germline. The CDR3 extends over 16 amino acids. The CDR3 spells CASSQYEDMVSVKLFF. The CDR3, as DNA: TGCGCCAGCAGCCAGTACGAGGACATGGTGAGCGTAAAACTGTTTTTT.

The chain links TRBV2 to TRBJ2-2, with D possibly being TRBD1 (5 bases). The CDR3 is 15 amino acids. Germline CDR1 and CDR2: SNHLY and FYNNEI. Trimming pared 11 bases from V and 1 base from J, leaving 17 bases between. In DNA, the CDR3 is TGTGCCTCCTCGGTAGGGGTGCAGAACACCGGGGAGCTGTTTTTT. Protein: CASSVGVQNTGELFF.

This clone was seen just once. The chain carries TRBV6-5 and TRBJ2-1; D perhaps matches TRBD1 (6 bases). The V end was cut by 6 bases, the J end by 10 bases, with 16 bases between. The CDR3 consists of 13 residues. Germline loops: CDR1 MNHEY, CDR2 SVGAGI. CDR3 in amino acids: CASRQGMGWEQFF. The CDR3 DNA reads TGTGCCAGCAGGCAGGGGATGGGTTGGGAGCAGTTCTTC.

For the CDR3, the DNA is TGTGCCAGCAGCTTGGGCGGACACTTGAACACTGAAGCTTTCTTT. It specifies CASSLGGHLNTEAFF. The rearrangement joins TRBV5-4 to TRBJ1-1; D perhaps matches TRBD1 (5 bases). The CDR3 loop spans 15 amino acids. Germline CDR1 is SGHNT and CDR2 is YYREEE (reference sequence). V was shortened by 0 bases and J by 0 bases, with 9 bases between the two germline ends.

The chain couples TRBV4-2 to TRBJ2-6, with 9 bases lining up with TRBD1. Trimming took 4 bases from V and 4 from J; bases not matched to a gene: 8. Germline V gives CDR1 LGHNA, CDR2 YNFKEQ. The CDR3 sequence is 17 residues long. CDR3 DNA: TGTGCCAGCAGCCGGCCCGGACAGGGGTCGGGGGCCAACGTCCTGACTTTC. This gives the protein CASSRPGQGSGANVLTF.

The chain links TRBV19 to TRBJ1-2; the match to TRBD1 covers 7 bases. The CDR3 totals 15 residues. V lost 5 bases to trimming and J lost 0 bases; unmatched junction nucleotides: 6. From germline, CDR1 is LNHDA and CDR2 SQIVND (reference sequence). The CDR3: CASSRGTATNYGYTF. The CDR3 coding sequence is TGTGCCAGTAGTCGCGGGACAGCCACTAACTATGGCTACACCTTC.

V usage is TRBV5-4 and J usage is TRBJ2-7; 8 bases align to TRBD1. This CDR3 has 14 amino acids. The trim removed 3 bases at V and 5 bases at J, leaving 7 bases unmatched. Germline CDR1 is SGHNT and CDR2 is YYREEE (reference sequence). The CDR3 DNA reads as TGTGCCAGCAGCTCGGGACAGGCCCTTAACGAGCAGTACTTC. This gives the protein CASSSGQALNEQYF.

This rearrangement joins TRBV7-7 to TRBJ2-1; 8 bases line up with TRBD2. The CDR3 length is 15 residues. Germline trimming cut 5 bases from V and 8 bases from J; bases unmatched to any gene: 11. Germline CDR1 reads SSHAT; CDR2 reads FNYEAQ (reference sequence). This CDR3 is CASSPDPGGTDEQFF. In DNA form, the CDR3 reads TGTGCCAGCAGCCCTGACCCGGGGGGGACTGATGAGCAGTTCTTC.

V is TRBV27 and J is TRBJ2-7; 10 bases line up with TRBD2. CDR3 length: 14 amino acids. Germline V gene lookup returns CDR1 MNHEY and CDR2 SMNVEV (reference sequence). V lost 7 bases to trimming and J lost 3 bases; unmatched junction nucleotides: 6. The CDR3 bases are TGTGCCAGCAAATTACTAGCGGGGCACTACGAGCAGTACTTC. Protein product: CASKLLAGHYEQYF.

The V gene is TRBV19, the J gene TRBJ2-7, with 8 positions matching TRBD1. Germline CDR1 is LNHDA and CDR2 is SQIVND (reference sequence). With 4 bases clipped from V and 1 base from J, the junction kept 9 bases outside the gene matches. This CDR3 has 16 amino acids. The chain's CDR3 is CASSNNRQGPSYEQYF. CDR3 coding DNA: TGTGCCAGTAGTAACAATAGACAGGGGCCTTCCTACGAGCAGTACTTC.

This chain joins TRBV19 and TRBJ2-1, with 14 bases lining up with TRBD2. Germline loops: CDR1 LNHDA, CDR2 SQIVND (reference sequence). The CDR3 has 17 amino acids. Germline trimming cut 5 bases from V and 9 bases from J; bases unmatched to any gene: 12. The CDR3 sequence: CASSPRRTSGGTPEQFF. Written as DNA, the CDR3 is TGTGCCAGTAGTCCCCGCCGGACTAGCGGGGGGACACCTGAGCAGTTCTTC. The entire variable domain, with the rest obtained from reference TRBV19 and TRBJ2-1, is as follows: DGGITQSPKYLFRKEGQNVTLSCEQNLNHDAMYWYRQDPGQGLRLIYYSQIVNDFQKGDIAEGYSVSREKKESFPLTVTSAQKNPTAFYLCASSPRRTSGGTPEQFFGPGTRLTVL.

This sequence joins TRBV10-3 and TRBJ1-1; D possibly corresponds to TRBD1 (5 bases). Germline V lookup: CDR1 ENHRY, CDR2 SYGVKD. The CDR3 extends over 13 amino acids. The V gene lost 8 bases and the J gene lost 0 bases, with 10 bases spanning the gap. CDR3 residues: CAIAGPMNTEAFF. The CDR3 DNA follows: TGTGCCATCGCAGGGCCTATGAACACTGAAGCTTTCTTT.

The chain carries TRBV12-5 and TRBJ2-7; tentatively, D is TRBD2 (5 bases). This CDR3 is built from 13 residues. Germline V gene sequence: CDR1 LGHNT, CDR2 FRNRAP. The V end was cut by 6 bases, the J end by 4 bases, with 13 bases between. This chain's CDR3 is CASGKSGLYEQYF. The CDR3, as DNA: TGTGCTAGTGGCAAAAGCGGACTTTACGAGCAGTACTTC.

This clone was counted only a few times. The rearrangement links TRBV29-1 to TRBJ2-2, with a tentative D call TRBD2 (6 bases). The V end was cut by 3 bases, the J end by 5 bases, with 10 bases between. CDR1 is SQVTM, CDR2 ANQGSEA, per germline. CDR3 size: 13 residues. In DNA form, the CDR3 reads TGCAGCGTTGAGGGGGGTTGGACCGGGGAGCTGTTTTTT. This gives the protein CSVEGGWTGELFF.

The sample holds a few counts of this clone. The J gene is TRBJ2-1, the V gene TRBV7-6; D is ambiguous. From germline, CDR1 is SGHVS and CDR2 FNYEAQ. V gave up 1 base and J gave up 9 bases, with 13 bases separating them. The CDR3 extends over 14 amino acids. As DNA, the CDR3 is TGTGCCAGCAGCTTAGTTCATCCTCCTATTGAGCAGTTCTTC. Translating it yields CASSLVHPPIEQFF.

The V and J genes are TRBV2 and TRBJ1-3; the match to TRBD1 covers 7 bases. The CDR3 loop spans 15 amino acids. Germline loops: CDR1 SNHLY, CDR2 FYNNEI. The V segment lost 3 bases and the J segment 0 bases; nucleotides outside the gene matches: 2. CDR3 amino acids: CASSEYRGSGNTIYF. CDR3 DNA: TGTGCCAGCAGTGAGTACAGGGGCTCTGGAAACACCATATATTTT.

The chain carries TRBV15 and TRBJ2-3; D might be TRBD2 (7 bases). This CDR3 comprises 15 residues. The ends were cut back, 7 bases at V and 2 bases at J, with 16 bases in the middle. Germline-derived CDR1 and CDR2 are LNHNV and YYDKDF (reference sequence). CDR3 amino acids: CATTPPGGPTDTQYF. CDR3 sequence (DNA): TGTGCCACCACCCCCCCCGGGGGGCCCACAGATACGCAGTATTTT.

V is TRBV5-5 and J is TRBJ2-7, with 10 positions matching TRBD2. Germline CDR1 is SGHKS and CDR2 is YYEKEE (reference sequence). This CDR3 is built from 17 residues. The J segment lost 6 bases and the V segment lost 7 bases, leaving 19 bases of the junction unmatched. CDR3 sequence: CASAPVVGLAARGEQYF. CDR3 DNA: TGTGCCAGCGCCCCGGTCGTTGGACTAGCGGCACGGGGCGAGCAGTACTTC.

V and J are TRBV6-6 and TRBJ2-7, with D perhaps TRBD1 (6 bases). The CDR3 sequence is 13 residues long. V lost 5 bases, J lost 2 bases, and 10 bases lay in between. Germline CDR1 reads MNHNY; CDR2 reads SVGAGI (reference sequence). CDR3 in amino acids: CASSTGHPYEQYF. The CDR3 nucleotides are TGTGCCAGCAGTACGGGACACCCCTACGAGCAGTACTTC.